This paragraph reports one TCR beta chain. This CDR3 spans 18 amino acids. CDR1 is MDHEN and CDR2 is SYDVKM in the germline V gene. Germline trimming cut 7 bases from V and 2 bases from J; bases unmatched to any gene: 15. The sample is drawn from a study of blood T cell repertoires in COVID-19. Study context: Sites across the United States, Italy and Spain contributed samples from acute and convalescent COVID-19.

Per the original data handling: The authors estimated nucleated cell counts from reference gene primer amplification. Assay used: immunoSEQ multiplex PCR; TCRdb lists only in-frame clones, some missing. Clone size and V and J calls were adopted from that table, with D and trimming inferred from the DNA. The sample yields about 180,000 clones, roughly four fifths seen once. This TCR was recovered from a woman in her 70s with COVID-19, enrolled during active disease. This chain uses TRBV28 with TRBJ2-7; 12 bases are a match to TRBD2. The sample was peripheral blood. CDR3 protein: CASKGLAGPGSNPYEQYF. The CDR3 DNA reads TGTGCCAGCAAGGGACTAGCGGGCCCCGGATCGAACCCCTACGAGCAGTACTTC.